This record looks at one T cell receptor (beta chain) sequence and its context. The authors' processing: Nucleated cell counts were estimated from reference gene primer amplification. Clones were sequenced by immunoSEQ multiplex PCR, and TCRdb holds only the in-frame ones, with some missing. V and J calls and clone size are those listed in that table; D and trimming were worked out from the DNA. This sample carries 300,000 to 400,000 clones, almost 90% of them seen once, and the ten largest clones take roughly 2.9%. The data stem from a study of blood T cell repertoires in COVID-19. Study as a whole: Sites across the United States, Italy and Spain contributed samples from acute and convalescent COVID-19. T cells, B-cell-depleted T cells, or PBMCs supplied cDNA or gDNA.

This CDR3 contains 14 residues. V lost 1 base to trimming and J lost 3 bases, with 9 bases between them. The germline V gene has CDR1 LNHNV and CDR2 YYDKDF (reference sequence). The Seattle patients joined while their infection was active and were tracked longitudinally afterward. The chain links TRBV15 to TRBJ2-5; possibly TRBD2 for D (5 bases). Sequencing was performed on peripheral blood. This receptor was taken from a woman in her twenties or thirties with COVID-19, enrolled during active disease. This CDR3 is CATSRGTGEETQYF. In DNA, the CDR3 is TGTGCCACCAGCAGAGGGACTGGAGAAGAGACCCAGTACTTC. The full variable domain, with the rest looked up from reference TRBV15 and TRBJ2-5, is DAMVIQNPRYQVTQFGKPVTLSCSQTLNHNVMYWYQQKSSQAPKLLFHYYDKDFNNEADTPDNFQSRRPNTSFCFLDIRSPGLGDTAMYLCATSRGTGEETQYFGPGTRLLVL.